The entry below gives a single T cell receptor beta chain sequence along with its context. The sample comes from a study of blood T cells in healthy people across ages. CDR1 and CDR2 (germline): MNHEY, SMNVEV (reference sequence). This CDR3 contains 13 residues. A J-beta primer mix and a sample-barcoded 5' primer were used in a second PCR of roughly 6 to 11 cycles. Template switching added a 12-random-nucleotide identifier to every cDNA molecule. Each CDR3 protein gets one entry after TCRdb re-called the 5' RACE reads with MiXCR. The data contain 720,000 or so distinct CDR3 sequences, 40% to 45% of them singletons.

Sequenced material: blood. The clonotype originates from a man older than 75 in good health. The chain employs TRBV27 and TRBJ2-4; D not resolved. Gene TRBJ2-7 matches the end of the DNA better, so the J call may be wrong. The CDR3 DNA follows: TGTGCCAGCAGTTTAAGGCTGGACTACGAGCAGTACTTC. It encodes CASSLRLDYEQYF.